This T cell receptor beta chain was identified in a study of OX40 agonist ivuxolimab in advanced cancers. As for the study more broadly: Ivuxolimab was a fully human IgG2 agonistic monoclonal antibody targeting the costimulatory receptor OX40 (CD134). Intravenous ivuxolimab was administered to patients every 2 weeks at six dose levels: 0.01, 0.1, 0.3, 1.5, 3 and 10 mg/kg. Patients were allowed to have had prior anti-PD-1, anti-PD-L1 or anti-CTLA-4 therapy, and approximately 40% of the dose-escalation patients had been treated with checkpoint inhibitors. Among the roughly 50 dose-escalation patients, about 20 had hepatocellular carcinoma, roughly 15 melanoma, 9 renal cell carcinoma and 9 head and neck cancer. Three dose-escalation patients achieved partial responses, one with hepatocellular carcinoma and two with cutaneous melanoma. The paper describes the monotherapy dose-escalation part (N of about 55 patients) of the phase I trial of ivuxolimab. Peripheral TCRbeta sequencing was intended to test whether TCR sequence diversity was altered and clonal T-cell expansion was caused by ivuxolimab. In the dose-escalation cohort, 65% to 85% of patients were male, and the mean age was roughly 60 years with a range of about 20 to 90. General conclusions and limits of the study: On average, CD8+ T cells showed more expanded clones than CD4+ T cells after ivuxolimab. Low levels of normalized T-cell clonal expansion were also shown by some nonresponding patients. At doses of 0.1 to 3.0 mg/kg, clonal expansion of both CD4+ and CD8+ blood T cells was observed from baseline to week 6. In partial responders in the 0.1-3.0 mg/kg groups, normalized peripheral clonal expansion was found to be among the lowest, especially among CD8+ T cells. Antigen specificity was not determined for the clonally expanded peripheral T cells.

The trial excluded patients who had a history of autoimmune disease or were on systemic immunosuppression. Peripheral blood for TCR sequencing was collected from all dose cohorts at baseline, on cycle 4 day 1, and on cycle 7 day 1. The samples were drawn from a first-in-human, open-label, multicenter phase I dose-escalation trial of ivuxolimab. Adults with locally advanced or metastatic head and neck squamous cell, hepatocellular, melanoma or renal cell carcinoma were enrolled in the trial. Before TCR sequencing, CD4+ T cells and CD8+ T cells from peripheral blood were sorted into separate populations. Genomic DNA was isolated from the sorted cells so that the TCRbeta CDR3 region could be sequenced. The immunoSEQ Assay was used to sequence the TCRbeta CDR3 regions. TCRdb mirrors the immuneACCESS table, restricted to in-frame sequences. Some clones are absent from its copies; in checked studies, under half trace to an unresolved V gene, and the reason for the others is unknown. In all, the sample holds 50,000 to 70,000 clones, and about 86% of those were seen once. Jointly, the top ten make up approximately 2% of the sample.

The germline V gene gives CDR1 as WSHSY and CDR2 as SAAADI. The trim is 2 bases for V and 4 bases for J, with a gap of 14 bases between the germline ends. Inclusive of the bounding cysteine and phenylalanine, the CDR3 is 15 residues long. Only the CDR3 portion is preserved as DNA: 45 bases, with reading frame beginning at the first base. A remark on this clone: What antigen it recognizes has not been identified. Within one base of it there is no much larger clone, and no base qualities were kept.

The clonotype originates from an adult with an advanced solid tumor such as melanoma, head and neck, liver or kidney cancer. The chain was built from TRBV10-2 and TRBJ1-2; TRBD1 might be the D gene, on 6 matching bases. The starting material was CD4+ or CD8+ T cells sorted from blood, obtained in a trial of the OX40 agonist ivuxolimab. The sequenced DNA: TGCGCCAGCAGTGAGAGGGGGGTCAGGATCTATGGCTACACCTTC. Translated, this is CASSERGVRIYGYTF.